One and the same sample provided the 6 T cell receptor beta chains below, sequenced in a study (dated by TCRdb to the mid-2010s). The library came from RT-PCR. This sample was sequenced with an Illumina MiSeq. TCRdb took the public reads, trimmed them with fastp at Q25, ran MiXCR for clone calling and kept in-frame beta chains. CDR3 protein duplicates are merged, each entry listing the most common genes and DNA. This sample gives fewer than 800,000 distinct CDR3 sequences in total; approximately 15% of them show up just once. Of the sample, around 3.3% falls within the top ten clones. Sequencing was done on a sample of memory CD4+ T cells from blood. Every receptor here comes from a female donor in good health, serving as a healthy control.

At least ten counts were recorded for this clonotype. The chain joins TRBV5-1 to TRBJ1-4, with a possible D match to TRBD1 (6 bases). CDR3 length: 14 residues. From germline, CDR1 is SGHRS and CDR2 YFSETQ. V shed 3 bases and J shed 7 bases, with 13 bases lying between them. CDR3 nucleotides: TGCGCCAGCAGCTCGACAGGTGTCTTTGAAAAACTGTTTTTT. This encodes CASSSTGVFEKLFF.

This clonotype appeared many times. This chain connects TRBV10-3 to TRBJ1-1; D gene unclear. V was pared by 2 bases and J by 10 bases, with 11 bases between. CDR3 length: 12 amino acids. The germline CDR1 and CDR2 sequences are ENHRY and SYGVKD. CDR3 in amino acids: CAISEGPSGAFF. In DNA, the CDR3 is TGTGCCATCAGTGAGGGTCCTTCAGGAGCTTTCTTT.

This chain uses TRBV7-3 with TRBJ2-1; D remains ambiguous. The CDR3 length is 16 residues. Looked up from germline, CDR1 is SGHTA and CDR2 is FQGTGA. V was pared by 1 base and J by 0 bases, with 10 bases between. The CDR3 nucleotides are TGTGCCAGCAGCTTAAGTGGTACTATCTCCTACAATGAGCAGTTCTTC. This gives the protein CASSLSGTISYNEQFF.

This clonotype was found a few times. This chain uses TRBV6-2 or TRBV6-3 with TRBJ2-1; 11 nucleotides align to TRBD2. The CDR3 runs to 16 residues. The germline V gene encodes CDR1 MNHEY and CDR2 SVGEGT. Unmatched junction bases numbered 9, after V lost 5 bases and J lost 6 bases. The CDR3 DNA follows: TGTGCCAGCAGTACCCTTAGCGGGGGGGCCCGCAATGAGCAGTTCTTC. It translates to CASSTLSGGARNEQFF.

As DNA, the CDR3 is TGCAGTGCTAGGAGGGGGGGGACCCCAAATTCACCCCTCCACTTT. This translates into CSARRGGTPNSPLHF. V gene TRBV20-1 combines with J gene TRBJ1-6; a weak D match, TRBD1 (6 bases). V dropped 3 bases and J dropped 7 bases, with 16 bases sitting between them. The CDR3 loop spans 15 amino acids. In germline, CDR1 is DFQATT, CDR2 SNEGSKA (reference sequence).

V is TRBV3-1 and J is TRBJ1-6; TRBD1 matches 7 bases. J lost 13 bases, V lost 4 bases, and 13 bases had no gene match. Germline values: CDR1 LGHDT, CDR2 YNNKEL (reference sequence). This CDR3 region has 15 residues. CDR3: CASSRETGYIGPLHF. In nucleotides, the CDR3 is TGTGCCAGCAGCCGAGAGACAGGGTACATAGGGCCCCTCCACTTT. Full variable domain (rest looked up from reference TRBV3-1 and TRBJ1-6): DTAVSQTPKYLVTQMGNDKSIKCEQNLGHDTMYWYKQDSKKFLKIMFSYNNKELIINETVPNRFSPKSPDKAHLNLHINSLELGDSAVYFCASSRETGYIGPLHFGNGTRLTVT.